The 11 T cell receptor beta chains presented below share a single source sample, sequenced in a study of cytomegalovirus exposure and HLA in healthy donors. The PCR made use of 60 Vbeta and 13 Jbeta primers. Clones were read by immunoSEQ multiplex PCR, and TCRdb kept only the in-frame ones, dropping some. The table shows over 150,000 clones, with roughly 75% occurring only once. The sample taken for sequencing was PBMCs. The receptor source for this set is a man younger than 35 in good health and CMV-seronegative.

The J gene is TRBJ2-7, the V gene TRBV12-5; D perhaps matches TRBD2 (5 bases). V lost 0 bases to trimming and J lost 2 bases, with 14 bases between them. CDR3 size: 16 residues. Germline CDR1 and CDR2: LGHNT and FRNRAP. DNA of the CDR3: TGTGCTAGTGGTTTGGTGATTAGCGCCTTTACCTACGAGCAGTACTTC. This gives the protein CASGLVISAFTYEQYF.

The V gene is TRBV7-2, the J gene TRBJ1-5; D is unclear. This CDR3 has 13 amino acids. Germline lookup yields CDR1 SGHTA and CDR2 FQGNSA. Trimming cost V 0 bases and J 5 bases, with 5 bases left between them. The DNA for the CDR3 is TGTGCCAGCAGCTTAGCCTTCGATCAGCCCCAGCATTTT. It translates to CASSLAFDQPQHF. Complete variable domain (other parts from reference TRBV7-2 and TRBJ1-5): GAGVSQSPSNKVTEKGKDVELRCDPISGHTALYWYRQSLGQGLEFLIYFQGNSAPDKSGLPSDRFSAERTGGSVSTLTIQRTQQEDSAVYLCASSLAFDQPQHFGDGTRLSIL.

The CDR3 DNA reads as TGTGCCAGCAGCTTAGGGCGGGGGCAGGTGTCAGATACGCAGTATTTT. It yields the protein CASSLGRGQVSDTQYF. V usage is TRBV11-2 and J usage is TRBJ2-3; weak D call: TRBD2 (7 bases). The ends were cut back, 1 base at V and 4 bases at J, with 15 bases in the middle. Looked up from germline, CDR1 is SGHAT and CDR2 is FQNNGV. This CDR3 is 16 amino acids long.

The chain has TRBV10-2 and TRBJ2-7; weak D call: TRBD1 (6 bases). V lost 3 bases and J 5 bases, leaving 14 bases between the germline ends. The CDR3 has 14 amino acids. The V gene's germline CDR1 is WSHSY and CDR2 SAAADI. The CDR3 is CASSEYRDVDEQYF. As DNA, the CDR3 is TGCGCCAGCAGTGAATACAGGGACGTCGACGAGCAGTACTTC.

The chain carries TRBV4-3 and TRBJ2-7, with 7 bases lining up with TRBD2. CDR3 size: 15 residues. Germline V lookup: CDR1 LGHNA, CDR2 YSLEER. Losses at the gene ends were 1 base for V and 6 bases for J; bases not matched to a gene: 9. This chain's CDR3 is CASSQVWGEGGEQYF. For the CDR3, the DNA is TGCGCCAGCAGCCAAGTTTGGGGGGAGGGCGGCGAGCAGTACTTC.

J is TRBJ2-3 and V is TRBV14, with 11 bases matching TRBD2. CDR1 is SGHDN, CDR2 FVKESK, per germline. CDR3 length: 14 amino acids. Trimming removed 4 bases from V and 14 bases from J; junction bases left unmatched: 11. The CDR3 is CASSPPSGRTLRYF. The CDR3 bases are TGTGCCAGCAGCCCCCCTAGCGGGAGGACCCTCCGGTATTTT. Supplemented by reference TRBV14 and TRBJ2-3, the full variable domain reads EAGVTQFPSHSVIEKGQTVTLRCDPISGHDNLYWYRRVMGKEIKFLLHFVKESKQDESGMPNNRFLAERTGGTYSTLKVQPAELEDSGVYFCASSPPSGRTLRYFGPGTRLTVL.

The rearrangement joins TRBV5-1 to TRBJ2-3, with D possibly matching TRBD1 (5 bases). The germline CDR1 and CDR2 sequences are SGHRS and YFSETQ. Trimming took 7 bases from V and 5 from J, leaving 17 bases between them. The CDR3 spans 14 residues. In DNA, the CDR3 is TGCGCCAGCGGATCTCACTTCAGGGAAGATACGCAGTATTTT. It translates to CASGSHFREDTQYF.

V is TRBV19 and J is TRBJ2-3; maybe TRBD1 (5 bases). The CDR3 extends over 13 amino acids. Germline assignment: CDR1 LNHDA and CDR2 SQIVND (reference sequence). V lost 1 base, J lost 6 bases, and 8 bases lay in between. This chain's CDR3 is CASSIGGSDTQYF. The CDR3 coding sequence is TGTGCCAGTAGTATAGGGGGCTCGGATACGCAGTATTTT.

The chain employs TRBV19 and TRBJ1-2; no clear D. The CDR3 totals 13 residues. The germline V gene encodes CDR1 LNHDA and CDR2 SQIVND (reference sequence). V dropped 6 bases and J dropped 8 bases, with 16 bases sitting between them. The CDR3 protein is CASRPSGFWGYTF. In DNA, the CDR3 is TGTGCCAGTAGACCCTCGGGATTTTGGGGCTACACCTTC.

The V and J genes are TRBV6-1 and TRBJ1-2; 9 bases are a match to TRBD1. The V gene's germline CDR1 is MNHNS and CDR2 SASEGT. The CDR3 has 13 amino acids. Trimming cost V 7 bases and J 3 bases; bases outside gene matches: 3. The CDR3 DNA is TGTGCCAGCACCGGGACAGGGCACTATGGCTACACCTTC. Translation gives CASTGTGHYGYTF.

The chain couples TRBV14 to TRBJ2-7, with 13 bases that match TRBD2. CDR1 and CDR2 (germline): SGHDN, FVKESK. CDR3 length: 17 residues. V gave up 3 bases and J gave up 5 bases; unmatched junction bases: 10. The CDR3: CASSHGLAGEPRHEQYF. The CDR3 DNA reads as TGTGCCAGCAGCCACGGACTAGCGGGAGAGCCTCGCCACGAGCAGTACTTC.